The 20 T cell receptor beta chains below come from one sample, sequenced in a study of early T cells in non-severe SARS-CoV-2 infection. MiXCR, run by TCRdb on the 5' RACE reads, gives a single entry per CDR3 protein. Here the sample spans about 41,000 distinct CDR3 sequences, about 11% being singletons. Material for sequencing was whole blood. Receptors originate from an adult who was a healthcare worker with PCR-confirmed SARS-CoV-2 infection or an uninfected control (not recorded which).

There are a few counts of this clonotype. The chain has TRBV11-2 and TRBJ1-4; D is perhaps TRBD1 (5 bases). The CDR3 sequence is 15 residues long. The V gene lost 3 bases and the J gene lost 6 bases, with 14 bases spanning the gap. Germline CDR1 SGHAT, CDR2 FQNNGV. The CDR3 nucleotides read TGTGCCAGCAGCTTGTCCGGGACCGACGATGAAAAACTGTTTTTT. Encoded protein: CASSLSGTDDEKLFF.

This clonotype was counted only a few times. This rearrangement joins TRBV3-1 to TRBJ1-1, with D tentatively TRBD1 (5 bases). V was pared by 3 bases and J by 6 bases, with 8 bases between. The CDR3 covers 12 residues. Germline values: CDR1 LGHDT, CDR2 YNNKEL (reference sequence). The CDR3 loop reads CASSQGVAEAFF. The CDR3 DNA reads TGTGCCAGCAGCCAGGGGGTGGCTGAAGCTTTCTTT.

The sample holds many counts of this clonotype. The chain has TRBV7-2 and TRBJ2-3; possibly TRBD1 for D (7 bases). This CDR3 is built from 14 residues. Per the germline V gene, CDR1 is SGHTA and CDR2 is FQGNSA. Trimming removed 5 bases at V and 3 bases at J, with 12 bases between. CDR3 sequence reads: CASSQGGGTDTQYF. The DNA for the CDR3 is TGTGCCAGCAGCCAGGGGGGAGGAACAGATACGCAGTATTTT.

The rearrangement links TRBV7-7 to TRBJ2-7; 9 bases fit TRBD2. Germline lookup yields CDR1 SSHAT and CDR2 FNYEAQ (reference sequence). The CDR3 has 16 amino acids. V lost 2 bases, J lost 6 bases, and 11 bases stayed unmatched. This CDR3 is CASSLRGGARNSEQYF. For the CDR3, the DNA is TGTGCCAGCAGCTTACGCGGGGGGGCGAGGAACTCCGAGCAGTACTTC.

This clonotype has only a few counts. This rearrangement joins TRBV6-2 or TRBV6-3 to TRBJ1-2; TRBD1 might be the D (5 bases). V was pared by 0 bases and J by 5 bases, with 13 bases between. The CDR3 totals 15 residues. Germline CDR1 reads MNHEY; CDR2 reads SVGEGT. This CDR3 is CASSYSSGTSYGYTF. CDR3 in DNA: TGTGCCAGCAGTTACTCGTCAGGGACCTCATATGGCTACACCTTC.

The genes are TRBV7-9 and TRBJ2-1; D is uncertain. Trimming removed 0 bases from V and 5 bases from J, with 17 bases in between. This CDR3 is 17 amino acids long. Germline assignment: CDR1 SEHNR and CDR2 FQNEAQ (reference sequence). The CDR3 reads CASSLASQLGLNNEQFF. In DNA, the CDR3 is TGTGCCAGCAGCTTAGCGTCCCAATTAGGTCTCAACAATGAGCAGTTCTTC.

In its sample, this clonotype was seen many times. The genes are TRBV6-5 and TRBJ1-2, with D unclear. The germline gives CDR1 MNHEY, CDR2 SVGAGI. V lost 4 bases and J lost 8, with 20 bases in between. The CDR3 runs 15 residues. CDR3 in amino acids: CASSSPRRSLQGYTF. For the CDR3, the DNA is TGTGCCAGCAGTTCCCCTCGTCGGTCCCTTCAGGGCTACACCTTC.

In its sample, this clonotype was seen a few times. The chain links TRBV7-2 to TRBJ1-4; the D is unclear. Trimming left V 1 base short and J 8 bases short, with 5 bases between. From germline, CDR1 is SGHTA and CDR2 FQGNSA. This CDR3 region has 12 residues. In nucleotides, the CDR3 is TGTGCCAGCAGCTTAGTGGAGGAAAAACTGTTTTTT. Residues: CASSLVEEKLFF.

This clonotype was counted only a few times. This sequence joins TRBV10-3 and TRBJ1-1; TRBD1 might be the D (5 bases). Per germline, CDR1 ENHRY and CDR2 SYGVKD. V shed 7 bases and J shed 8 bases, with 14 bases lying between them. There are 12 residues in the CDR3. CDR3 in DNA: TGTGCCATCACAGGAGGGGCCGAGGAAGCTTTCTTT. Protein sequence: CAITGGAEEAFF.

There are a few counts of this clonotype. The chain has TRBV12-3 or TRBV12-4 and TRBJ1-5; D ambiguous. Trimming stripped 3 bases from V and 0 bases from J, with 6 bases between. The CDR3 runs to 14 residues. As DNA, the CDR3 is TGTGCCAGCAGTTTCGGCAATAGCAATCAGCCCCAGCATTTT. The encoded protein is CASSFGNSNQPQHF.

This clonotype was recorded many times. For the CDR3, the DNA is TGTGCCAGCAGCTTGGACTCCGGAGCGGCGGTCCAAGAGACCCAGTACTTC. This translates into CASSLDSGAAVQETQYF. The chain carries TRBV5-4 and TRBJ2-5; maybe TRBD2 (5 bases). Between the trimmed V and J ends, which lost 0 bases and 1 base, there was a span of 16 bases. This CDR3 is built from 17 residues. Germline V gives CDR1 SGHNT, CDR2 YYREEE (reference sequence).

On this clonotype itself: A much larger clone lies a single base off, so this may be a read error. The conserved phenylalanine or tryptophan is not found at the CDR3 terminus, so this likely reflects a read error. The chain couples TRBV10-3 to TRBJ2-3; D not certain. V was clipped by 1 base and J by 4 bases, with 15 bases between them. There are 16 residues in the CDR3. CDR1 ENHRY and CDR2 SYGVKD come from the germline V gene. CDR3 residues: CAISEYTAQAADTQYS. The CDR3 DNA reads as TGTGCCATCAGTGAGTATACAGCTCAGGCAGCAGATACGCAGTATTCT.

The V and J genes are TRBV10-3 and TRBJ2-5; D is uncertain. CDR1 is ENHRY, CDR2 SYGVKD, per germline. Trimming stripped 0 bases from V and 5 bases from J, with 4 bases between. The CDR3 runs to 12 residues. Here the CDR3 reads CAISESDETQYF. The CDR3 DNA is TGTGCCATCAGTGAGTCAGACGAGACCCAGTACTTC.

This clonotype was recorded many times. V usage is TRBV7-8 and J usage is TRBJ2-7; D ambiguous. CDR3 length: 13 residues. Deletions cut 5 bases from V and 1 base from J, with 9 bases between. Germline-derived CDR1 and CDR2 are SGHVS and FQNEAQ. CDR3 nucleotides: TGTGCCAGCAGCCCCCGTGTGTCCTACGAGCAGTACTTC. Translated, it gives CASSPRVSYEQYF.

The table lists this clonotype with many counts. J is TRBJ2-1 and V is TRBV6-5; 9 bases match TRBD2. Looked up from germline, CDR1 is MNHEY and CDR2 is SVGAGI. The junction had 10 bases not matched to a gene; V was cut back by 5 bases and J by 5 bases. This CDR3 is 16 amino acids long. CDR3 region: CASSRYSGSRDNEQFF. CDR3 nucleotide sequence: TGTGCCAGCAGTAGATATAGCGGGAGTAGGGACAATGAGCAGTTCTTC.

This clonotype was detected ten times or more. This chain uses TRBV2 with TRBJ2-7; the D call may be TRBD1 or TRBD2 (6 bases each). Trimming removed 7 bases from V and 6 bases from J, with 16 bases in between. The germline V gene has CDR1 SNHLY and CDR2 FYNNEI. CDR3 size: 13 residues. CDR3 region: CASKTGAGGEQYF. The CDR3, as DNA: TGTGCCAGCAAGACGGGGGCAGGCGGCGAGCAGTACTTC.

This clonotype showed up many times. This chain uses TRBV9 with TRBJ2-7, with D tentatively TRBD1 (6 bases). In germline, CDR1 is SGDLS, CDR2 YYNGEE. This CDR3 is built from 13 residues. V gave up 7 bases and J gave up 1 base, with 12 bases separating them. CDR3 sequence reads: CASGAGESYEQYF. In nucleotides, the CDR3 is TGTGCCAGCGGGGCAGGGGAGTCCTACGAGCAGTACTTC.

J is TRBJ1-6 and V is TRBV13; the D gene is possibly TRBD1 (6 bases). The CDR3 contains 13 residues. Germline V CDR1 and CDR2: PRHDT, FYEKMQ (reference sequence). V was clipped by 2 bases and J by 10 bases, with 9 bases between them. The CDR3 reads CASSLYRESPLHF. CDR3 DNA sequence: TGTGCCAGCAGCTTATACAGGGAGTCACCCCTCCACTTT.

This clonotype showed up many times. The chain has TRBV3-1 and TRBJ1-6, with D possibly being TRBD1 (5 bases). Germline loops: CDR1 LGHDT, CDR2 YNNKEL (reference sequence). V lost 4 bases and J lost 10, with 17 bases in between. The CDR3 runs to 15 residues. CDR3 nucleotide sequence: TGTGCCAGCAGCCCGGAGGGTGGGGGAGGATCACCCCTCCACTTT. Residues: CASSPEGGGGSPLHF.

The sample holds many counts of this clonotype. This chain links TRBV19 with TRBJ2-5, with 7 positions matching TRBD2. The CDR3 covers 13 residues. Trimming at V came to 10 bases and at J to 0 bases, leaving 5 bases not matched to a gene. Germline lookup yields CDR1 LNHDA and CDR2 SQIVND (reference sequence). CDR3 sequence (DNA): TGTGCCACAGGGAGGGTGGACCAAGAGACCCAGTACTTC. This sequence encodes CATGRVDQETQYF.